The 14 T cell receptor beta chains below were found in one sample sequenced in a study of cytomegalovirus exposure and HLA in healthy donors. The repertoire was sequenced with immunoSEQ multiplex PCR; TCRdb's copy has only in-frame clones and lacks some. The sample includes approximately 180,000 clones, around 88% seen only once; the top ten take roughly 1.5%. What was sequenced was PBMCs. The receptors originated from a woman aged 18-30 years in good health and CMV-seronegative.

Only one count was recorded for this clone. This chain connects TRBV2 to TRBJ2-2; the D gene is possibly TRBD2 (5 bases). This CDR3 is built from 16 residues. Trimming took 4 bases from V and 0 from J, leaving 12 bases between them. CDR1 is SNHLY and CDR2 is FYNNEI in the germline V gene. Here the CDR3 DNA reads TGTGCCAGCAGTGGAGACTACCTCTCGAACACCGGGGAGCTGTTTTTT. Translated, it gives CASSGDYLSNTGELFF.

This clone was observed a single time. The chain joins TRBV19 to TRBJ2-7; 8 bases are shared with TRBD1. V gave up 8 bases and J gave up 2 bases; unmatched junction bases: 11. Germline CDR1 LNHDA, CDR2 SQIVND (reference sequence). This CDR3 comprises 15 residues. Written as DNA, the CDR3 is TGTGCCAGTTCCTCGACACAGGGGGGCCCCTACGAGCAGTACTTC. This encodes CASSSTQGGPYEQYF.

This chain links TRBV30 with TRBJ2-1; D possibly corresponds to TRBD2 (6 bases). Trimming took off 3 bases at V and 3 bases at J, with 15 bases between the two ends. CDR1 is GTSNPN and CDR2 is SVGIG in the germline V gene (reference sequence). The CDR3 covers 15 residues. The CDR3 DNA reads TGTGCCTGGAGCGTTAGCGGCAGCGTCTACAATGAGCAGTTCTTC. It yields the protein CAWSVSGSVYNEQFF.

This rearrangement joins TRBV10-3 to TRBJ2-5; the match to TRBD2 covers 10 bases. The CDR3 has 15 residues. Trimming took 4 bases from V and 5 from J; bases not matched to a gene: 7. Germline lookup yields CDR1 ENHRY and CDR2 SYGVKD. CDR3: CAISATSGLRETQYF. The CDR3 region has the DNA TGTGCCATCAGTGCGACTAGCGGGCTCAGGGAGACCCAGTACTTC.

The table lists this clone with a count of one. J is TRBJ1-1 and V is TRBV27; a weak D match, TRBD1 (5 bases). This CDR3 contains 14 residues. The germline V gene encodes CDR1 MNHEY and CDR2 SMNVEV (reference sequence). Trimming shortened V by 3 bases and J by 4 bases, and 12 bases separated the two germline ends. The DNA of the CDR3 is TGTGCCAGCAGTTTCGGGGGAGGGGTCACTGAAGCTTTCTTT. Its translation: CASSFGGGVTEAFF.

The V and J genes are TRBV6-6 and TRBJ2-7, with 7 bases aligning to TRBD1. V shed 3 bases and J 0 bases; nucleotides not matched to a gene: 5. This CDR3 is built from 15 residues. Germline V gene data show CDR1 as MNHNY and CDR2 as SVGAGI (reference sequence). Here the CDR3 reads CASSYRGQSSYEQYF. CDR3 nucleotides: TGTGCCAGCAGTTATCGGGGACAGAGCTCCTACGAGCAGTACTTC.

The rearrangement uses TRBV13 and TRBJ2-2, with D hard to call. The CDR3 runs 14 residues. V dropped 0 bases and J dropped 6 bases, with 8 bases sitting between them. CDR1 and CDR2 (germline): PRHDT, FYEKMQ (reference sequence). The CDR3 DNA is TGTGCCAGCAGCTTAGGAGCTAGACCCGGGGAGCTGTTTTTT. Translated: CASSLGARPGELFF.

This clone is a singleton in its sample. J is TRBJ1-6 and V is TRBV2, with TRBD1 matching 7 bases. The V and J ends lost 2 bases and 9 bases, in that order; junction bases with no gene match: 10. The CDR3 covers 16 residues. The germline V gene encodes CDR1 SNHLY and CDR2 FYNNEI. The CDR3 reads CASSELVQGVGSPLHF. DNA of the CDR3: TGTGCCAGCAGTGAATTGGTCCAGGGGGTTGGTTCACCCCTCCACTTT.

This chain joins TRBV7-9 and TRBJ1-4, with 7 bases matching TRBD1. The V and J ends lost 2 bases and 6 bases, in that order; junction bases with no gene match: 6. Per germline, CDR1 SEHNR and CDR2 FQNEAQ (reference sequence). This CDR3 is 15 amino acids long. The CDR3 spells CASSLSTGLHEKLFF. CDR3 DNA sequence: TGTGCCAGCAGCTTATCGACAGGGTTGCATGAAAAACTGTTTTTT.

This clone was observed a handful of times. The chain combines TRBV25-1 with TRBJ1-2; 10 nucleotides align to TRBD1. The J segment lost 7 bases and the V segment lost 4 bases, leaving 3 bases of the junction unmatched. CDR1 MGHDK and CDR2 SYGVNS come from the germline V gene. This CDR3 is 13 amino acids long. The CDR3 DNA reads as TGTGCCAGCAGTGGGGACAGGGGAGGTGGCTACACCTTC. Translation: CASSGDRGGGYTF.

The genes are TRBV9 and TRBJ2-3; TRBD1 matches 7 bases. With 3 bases clipped from V and 3 bases from J, the junction kept 1 base outside the gene matches. Per the germline V gene, CDR1 is SGDLS and CDR2 is YYNGEE. This CDR3 spans 13 amino acids. CDR3 DNA sequence: TGTGCCAGCAGCGAACAGGGGACAGATACGCAGTATTTT. It translates to CASSEQGTDTQYF.

The chain employs TRBV5-4 and TRBJ2-6, with 10 bases that match TRBD2. Germline lookup yields CDR1 SGHNT and CDR2 YYREEE (reference sequence). V lost 3 bases and J lost 0; bases outside the gene matches: 6. The CDR3 has 18 amino acids. The DNA of the CDR3 is TGTGCCAGCAGCTACTGGACTAGCGGACCCTCTGGGGCCAACGTCCTGACTTTC. It translates to CASSYWTSGPSGANVLTF.

The chain couples TRBV7-3 to TRBJ2-3; perhaps TRBD1 as D (6 bases). V lost 6 bases, J lost 6 bases, and 13 bases lay in between. Germline values: CDR1 SGHTA, CDR2 FQGTGA. This CDR3 comprises 13 residues. The CDR3 protein is CASSPTGTDTQYF. The CDR3 bases are TGTGCCAGCAGTCCTACAGGGACGGATACGCAGTATTTT. Complete variable domain (other parts from reference TRBV7-3 and TRBJ2-3): GAGVSQTPSNKVTEKGKYVELRCDPISGHTALYWYRQSLGQGPEFLIYFQGTGAADDSGLPNDRFFAVRPEGSVSTLKIQRTERGDSAVYLCASSPTGTDTQYFGPGTRLTVL.

The J gene is TRBJ2-6, the V gene TRBV6-1; no reliable D call. The CDR3 spans 12 residues. The V gene lost 6 bases and the J gene lost 4 bases, with 4 bases spanning the gap. Germline V lookup: CDR1 MNHNS, CDR2 SASEGT. CDR3 in amino acids: CASRTGANVLTF. In DNA form, the CDR3 reads TGTGCCAGCAGAACAGGGGCCAACGTCCTGACTTTC.